This TCR beta chain is from a study of metastatic and nonmetastatic thyroid tumors. None of the patients had undergone any treatment ahead of thyroid surgery. TCRdb re-analyzed the PCR reads through MiXCR. The sample includes roughly 65,000 clones, approximately 15% of them seen just once. This clone occurred many times. This CDR3 region has 14 residues. Germline CDR1 is LNHDA and CDR2 is SQIVND (reference sequence). V gave up 3 bases and J gave up 7 bases; unmatched junction bases: 2. V gene TRBV19 combines with J gene TRBJ2-7; 14 bases are shared with TRBD2. The clonotype was recovered from a male donor with papillary thyroid cancer or a benign thyroid nodule (not recorded which). Some clones in this sample may be carry-over from other donors' samples. Specimen: blood. Here the CDR3 DNA reads TGTGCCAGTAGTATGGGACTAGCGGGAGAAGAGCAGTACTTC. It encodes CASSMGLAGEEQYF.